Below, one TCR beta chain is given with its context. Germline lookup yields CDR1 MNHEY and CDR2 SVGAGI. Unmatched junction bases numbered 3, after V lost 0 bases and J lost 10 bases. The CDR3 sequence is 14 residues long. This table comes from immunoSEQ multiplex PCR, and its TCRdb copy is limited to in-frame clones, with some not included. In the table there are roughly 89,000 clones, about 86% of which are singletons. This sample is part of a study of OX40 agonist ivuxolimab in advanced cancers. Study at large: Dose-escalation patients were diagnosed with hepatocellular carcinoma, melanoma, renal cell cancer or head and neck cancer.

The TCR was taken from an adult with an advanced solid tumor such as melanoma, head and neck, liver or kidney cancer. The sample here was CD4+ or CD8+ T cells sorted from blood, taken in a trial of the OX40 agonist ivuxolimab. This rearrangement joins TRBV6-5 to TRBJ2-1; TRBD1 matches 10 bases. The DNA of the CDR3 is TGTGCCAGCAGTTACTCTCCGACAGGGGGCGAGCAGTTCTTC. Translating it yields CASSYSPTGGEQFF.